This T cell receptor beta chain was obtained from a study of blood T cells in healthy people across ages. In regard to this clonotype: The antigen remains unidentified.

Primers used in a second PCR of roughly 6 to 11 cycles were a sample-barcoded 5' primer and a J-beta primer mix. TCRdb ran MiXCR on the 5' RACE reads and lists one entry per CDR3 protein. The sample records 1,300,000 or so distinct CDR3 sequences, roughly 60% being singletons. The CDR3 is made up of 14 amino acids. Per germline, CDR1 SGHTA and CDR2 FQGNSA. The V gene end was trimmed by 5 bases and the J gene end by 13 bases; junction bases not matched to a gene: 14. Study-wide results and limits: Donor CMV status, an unknown factor, possibly confounded changes in expanded clonotypes. Both naive CD4+ cell counts and diversity were greater in long-lived donors than in aged donors.

The sample consisted of blood. This TCR was recovered from a young man in good health. The rearrangement links TRBV7-2 to TRBJ2-3; 8 nucleotides agree with TRBD2. The CDR3 DNA is TGTGCCAGCAGCACATTGGTCCAACTAGCGGATAAGTATTTT. Its translation is CASSTLVQLADKYF.